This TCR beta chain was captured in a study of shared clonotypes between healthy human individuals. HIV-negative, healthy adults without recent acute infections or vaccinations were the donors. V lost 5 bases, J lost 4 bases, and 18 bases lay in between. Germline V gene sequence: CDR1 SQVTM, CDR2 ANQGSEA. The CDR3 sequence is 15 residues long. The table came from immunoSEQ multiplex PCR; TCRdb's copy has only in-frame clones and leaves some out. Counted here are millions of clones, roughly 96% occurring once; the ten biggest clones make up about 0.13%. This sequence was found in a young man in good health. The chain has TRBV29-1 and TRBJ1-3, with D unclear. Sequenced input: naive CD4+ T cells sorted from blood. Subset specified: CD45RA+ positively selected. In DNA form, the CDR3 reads TGCAGCGTTCCCCCCGCGCTCCGTCAGGGAAACACCATATATTTT. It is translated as CSVPPALRQGNTIYF.